Listed below are T cell receptor beta chains from one sample, sequenced in a study of blood T cells in healthy people across ages. TCRdb recomputed calls from the 5' RACE reads with MiXCR, one row per CDR3 protein. This table holds 730,000 or so distinct CDR3 sequences, more than 40% found once. Sequencing was done on a sample of blood. The receptors here all came from a woman aged 60-75 years in good health. The CDR3 runs from the conserved cysteine through the conserved F or W. D genes are given only for firm matches. Some rows have no size entry. The others give once, few or many, or a class for an expanded clone.

J gene | D gene | CDR3 length | clone size | V gene | CDR3 protein | CDR3 DNA
TRBJ2-7 | NA | 15 | NA | TRBV5-1 | CASSLRTNPPYEQYF | TGCGCCAGCAGCTTAAGGACTAACCCGCCCTACGAGCAGTACTTC
TRBJ2-3 | TRBD2 | 17 | once | TRBV4-3 | CASSQSRTSGRMDTQYF | TGCGCCAGCAGCCAATCCCGGACTAGCGGGAGGATGGATACGCAGTATTTT
TRBJ2-1 | TRBD2 | 14 | NA | TRBV20-1 | CSASGLAVNNGQFF | TGCAGTGCCTCGGGACTAGCGGTTAACAATGGGCAGTTCTTC
TRBJ2-2 | NA | 15 | NA | TRBV5-1 | CASSFSVENTGELFF | TGCGCCAGCAGCTTCAGCGTTGAGAACACCGGGGAGCTGTTTTTT
TRBJ1-2 | NA | 14 | many | TRBV6-2/TRBV6-3 | CASSYGGPGYGYTF | TGTGCCAGCAGTTACGGGGGGCCCGGCTATGGCTACACCTTC
TRBJ2-7 | TRBD1 | 15 | NA | TRBV7-2 | CAGSAGQGRPYEQYF | TGTGCCGGCAGCGCAGGACAGGGCCGCCCCTACGAGCAGTACTTC
TRBJ2-7 | TRBD1 | 13 | many | TRBV20-1 | CSATGQGAYEQYF | TGCAGTGCAACTGGACAGGGAGCCTACGAGCAGTACTTC
TRBJ1-2 | NA | 13 | few | TRBV3-1 | CASSHASGDGYTF | TGTGCCAGCAGCCATGCCTCAGGTGATGGCTACACCTTC
TRBJ1-5 | NA | 16 | NA | TRBV20-1 | CSARDPALGENQPQHF | TGCAGTGCTAGAGATCCGGCATTAGGGGAGAATCAGCCCCAGCATTTT
TRBJ2-3 | TRBD2 | 17 | NA | TRBV23-1 | CASSQSVAGACTDTQYF | TGCGCCAGCAGTCAATCGGTAGCGGGGGCCTGCACAGATACGCAGTATTTT
TRBJ2-1 | NA | 12 | NA | TRBV5-1 | CASSPNRPEQFF | TGCGCCAGCAGCCCAAACAGGCCTGAGCAGTTCTTC
TRBJ1-5 | TRBD1 | 16 | few | TRBV15 | CATSRKGTGRLQPQHF | TGTGCCACCAGCAGGAAGGGGACAGGGCGTCTTCAGCCCCAGCATTTT
TRBJ2-7 | NA | 17 | few | TRBV11-1 | CASSLNGAGTWGNEQYF | TGTGCCAGCAGCTTAAATGGGGCCGGGACTTGGGGGAACGAGCAGTACTTC
TRBJ2-5 | TRBD2 | 16 | NA | TRBV5-1 | CASSLGLADNQETQYF | TGCGCCAGCAGTTTGGGCCTAGCGGACAACCAAGAGACCCAGTACTTC
TRBJ1-2 | NA | 19 | few | TRBV6-1 | CASSRRGGLNRERSYGYTF | TGTGCCAGCAGTCGGCGAGGGGGTCTAAACAGGGAAAGGAGCTATGGCTACACCTTC
TRBJ1-2 | NA | 12 | NA | TRBV29-1 | CSVGDTDYGYTF | TGCAGCGTTGGGGACACAGACTATGGCTACACCTTC
TRBJ2-1 | TRBD2 | 15 | few | TRBV7-3 | CASSLILAEYNEQFF | TGTGCCAGCAGCTTAATTCTAGCGGAATACAATGAGCAGTTCTTC
TRBJ2-3 | NA | 14 | NA | TRBV6-2/TRBV6-3 | CASSYGLASDTQYF | TGTGCCAGCAGTTACGGATTAGCGTCAGATACGCAGTATTTT